The 9 T cell receptor beta chains below were found in one sample sequenced in a study of CD8+ T cells in alopecia areata (dated by TCRdb to between 2018 and 2020). The method behind the library was the immunoSEQ multiplex PCR assay. RNA was extracted from all samples and reverse transcribed into cDNA as template for TCR sequencing. TCRdb retrieved this table from immuneACCESS and kept in-frame rearrangements only. Not all clones are present; in checked studies, unresolved V genes account for under half, and no reason is known for the remainder. The sample table records around 140,000 clones; around 49% of these occur just once. Approximately 18% of the sample is held by the ten biggest clonotypes. What the time point label conveys for this sample: baseline before oral tofacitinib. The source was CD8+ T cells sorted from blood, collected at week 0. Receptors were obtained from a human donor with alopecia areata.

This clone came up a few times. The chain uses TRBV7-8 and TRBJ1-1; 9 nucleotides line up with TRBD1. This CDR3 comprises 18 residues. CDR1 is SGHVS, CDR2 FQNEAQ, per germline. The ends lost 5 bases at V and 1 base at J; junction bases unmatched: 14. For the CDR3, the DNA is TGTGCCAGCAGCCGACATAGGTTGGACAGGGGCCCGAACACTGAAGCTTTCTTT. Protein sequence: CASSRHRLDRGPNTEAFF. The complete variable domain, with remaining parts taken from reference TRBV7-8 and TRBJ1-1, reads GAGVSQSPRYKVAKRGQDVALRCDPISGHVSLFWYQQALGQGPEFLTYFQNEAQLDKSGLPSDRFFAERPEGSVSTLKIQRTQQEDSAVYLCASSRHRLDRGPNTEAFFGQGTRLTVV.

This clone was recorded once. V is TRBV6-5 and J is TRBJ2-7; D is unresolved. V was pared by 3 bases and J by 2 bases, with 17 bases between. CDR3 size: 16 residues. Germline-derived CDR1 and CDR2 are MNHEY and SVGAGI. CDR3 protein: CASSYSLGPSTYEQYF. CDR3 DNA sequence: TGTGCCAGCAGTTATTCACTCGGGCCCTCAACCTACGAGCAGTACTTC.

Here the CDR3 DNA reads TGTGCCAGCAGTTACTCGAACGTGAGGGATACGCAGTATTTT. As protein: CASSYSNVRDTQYF. The chain recombines TRBV6-5 with TRBJ2-3, with no clear D. Between the trimmed V and J ends, which lost 0 bases and 6 bases, there was a span of 10 bases. Germline V gives CDR1 MNHEY, CDR2 SVGAGI. The CDR3 has 14 amino acids.

This clone has more than one count but fewer than ten. The J gene is TRBJ1-5, the V gene TRBV7-2, with D possibly TRBD1 on 6 matching bases. Germline CDR1 reads SGHTA; CDR2 reads FQGNSA. The CDR3 length is 15 residues. Trimming stripped 5 bases from V and 4 bases from J, with 15 bases between. CDR3 region: CASSPRDIGNQPQHF. The DNA of the CDR3 is TGTGCCAGCAGCCCCCGGGACATTGGTAATCAGCCCCAGCATTTT.

The rearrangement uses TRBV29-1 and TRBJ1-2; D might be TRBD1 (6 bases). Germline V gene sequence: CDR1 SQVTM, CDR2 ANQGSEA. The CDR3 contains 13 residues. Trimming left V 4 bases short and J 8 bases short, with 17 bases between. The CDR3 coding sequence is TGCAGCGTTGCGGGGGCAGACGATTTGGGCTACACCTTC. Encoded protein: CSVAGADDLGYTF.

The sample holds one count of this clone. This chain connects TRBV9 to TRBJ2-7, with 7 positions matching TRBD2. The CDR3 spans 15 residues. The V and J ends lost 1 base and 1 base, in that order; junction bases with no gene match: 5. Looked up from germline, CDR1 is SGDLS and CDR2 is YYNGEE. The CDR3 DNA follows: TGTGCCAGCAGCGTAAGAGCGGGGAATTCCTACGAGCAGTACTTC. Translation: CASSVRAGNSYEQYF.

This clone turned up a few times. CDR3 DNA sequence: TGTGCCTGGAACATGGAGAACTATAATTCACCCCTCCACTTT. Encoded protein: CAWNMENYNSPLHF. The J gene is TRBJ1-6, the V gene TRBV30; no firm D call. The CDR3 consists of 14 residues. V lost 4 bases and J lost 3, with 10 bases in between. Germline V gives CDR1 GTSNPN, CDR2 SVGIG (reference sequence).

V and J are TRBV5-1 and TRBJ2-7, with a tentative D call TRBD1 (6 bases). The V end was cut by 3 bases, the J end by 6 bases, with 19 bases between. Germline CDR1 reads SGHRS; CDR2 reads YFSETQ. CDR3 length equals 15 residues. The CDR3 protein is CASSSEQGETSEQYF. DNA of the CDR3: TGCGCCAGCAGCTCAGAACAGGGTGAGACGTCCGAGCAGTACTTC.

The sample holds a few counts of this clone. The V and J genes are TRBV29-1 and TRBJ2-1, with 13 bases matching TRBD2. V lost 5 bases and J lost 6; bases outside the gene matches: 4. The length of the CDR3 is 14 residues. CDR1 and CDR2 (germline): SQVTM, ANQGSEA. CDR3 sequence: CSVLGTSGANEQFF. As DNA, the CDR3 is TGCAGCGTTCTCGGGACTAGCGGGGCCAATGAGCAGTTCTTC.